Shown below are 30 T cell receptor beta chains from a single sample sequenced in a study of CD8+ T cells in alopecia areata. Reverse transcription of extracted RNA yielded cDNA, which provided the sequencing template. Measured with immunoSEQ multiplex PCR; TCRdb has only the in-frame clones, and not every one. The sample contains roughly 150,000 clones, approximately 60% of which appear only once. Sequenced: CD4+ T cells sorted from blood. These TCRs come from a human donor in good health.

This sequence joins TRBV5-1 and TRBJ2-3, with D possibly being TRBD2 (7 bases). V lost 4 bases, J lost 6 bases, and 12 bases lay in between. Looked up from germline, CDR1 is SGHRS and CDR2 is YFSETQ. This CDR3 is built from 13 residues. The CDR3 DNA follows: TGCGCCAGCAGCCCTGGGGGGGGCGATACGCAGTATTTT. This gives the protein CASSPGGGDTQYF.

This chain connects TRBV7-2 to TRBJ2-1; 7 nucleotides line up with TRBD2. CDR3 length equals 15 residues. J lost 9 bases, V lost 4 bases, and 12 bases had no gene match. Per germline, CDR1 SGHTA and CDR2 FQGNSA. Here the CDR3 DNA reads TGTGCCAGCAGCTCCCGGGGGGATCTCGTGGGTGAGCAGTTCTTC. It is translated as CASSSRGDLVGEQFF.

The chain carries TRBV9 and TRBJ2-2, with 7 bases lining up with TRBD1. The CDR3 has 15 residues. The V segment lost 4 bases and the J segment 3 bases; nucleotides outside the gene matches: 6. Germline lookup yields CDR1 SGDLS and CDR2 YYNGEE. CDR3 region: CASSRQGRDTGELFF. CDR3 coding DNA: TGTGCCAGCAGCCGACAGGGAAGAGACACCGGGGAGCTGTTTTTT.

The gene calls are TRBV6-4 and TRBJ2-2; TRBD1 aligns across 7 bases. Per the germline V gene, CDR1 is MRHNA and CDR2 is SNTAGT. This CDR3 region has 14 residues. The trim removed 8 bases at V and 2 bases at J, leaving 5 bases unmatched. CDR3 loop: CASRTGVNTGELFF. For the CDR3, the DNA is TGTGCCAGCCGCACAGGGGTCAACACCGGGGAGCTGTTTTTT.

This chain uses TRBV7-4 with TRBJ2-7, with D perhaps given as TRBD1 or TRBD2 (5 bases each). CDR3 length equals 15 residues. CDR1 and CDR2 (germline): SGHVT, SQSDAQ. Trimming pared 7 bases from V and 4 bases from J, leaving 20 bases between. This chain's CDR3 is CASNSGREGPYEQYF. The CDR3 DNA is TGTGCCAGCAACAGTGGCAGAGAGGGGCCTTACGAGCAGTACTTC.

The chain has TRBV7-8 and TRBJ2-1; the D is unclear. Trimming shortened V by 6 bases and J by 7 bases, and 7 bases separated the two germline ends. This CDR3 has 11 amino acids. Germline V CDR1 and CDR2: SGHVS, FQNEAQ. The CDR3 here is CASSVENEQFF. The CDR3 DNA is TGTGCCAGCAGTGTAGAGAATGAGCAGTTCTTC.

This clone was counted between two and nine times. The chain carries TRBV13 and TRBJ2-7, with 10 bases aligning to TRBD2. The CDR3 totals 18 residues. After removal of 2 bases from V and 3 bases from J, the junction contained 13 bases not matched to a gene. Per germline, CDR1 PRHDT and CDR2 FYEKMQ (reference sequence). CDR3 amino acids: CASSLRRLAGVWGYEQYF. As DNA, the CDR3 is TGTGCCAGCAGCTTACGTAGGCTAGCGGGAGTGTGGGGCTACGAGCAGTACTTC.

This clone turned up a few times. This sequence joins TRBV5-1 and TRBJ2-1; D assignment may be TRBD1 or TRBD2 (5 bases each). The CDR3 loop spans 13 amino acids. V dropped 4 bases and J dropped 6 bases, with 11 bases sitting between them. Germline assignment: CDR1 SGHRS and CDR2 YFSETQ. The CDR3 is CASSVGTANEQFF. Here the CDR3 DNA reads TGCGCCAGCAGCGTGGGGACCGCCAATGAGCAGTTCTTC.

The rearrangement links TRBV4-2 to TRBJ2-7; weak D call: TRBD1 (6 bases). Germline V gives CDR1 LGHNA, CDR2 YNFKEQ. CDR3 length: 15 amino acids. Between the trimmed V and J ends, which lost 1 base and 2 bases, there was a span of 12 bases. In DNA, the CDR3 is TGTGCCAGCAGCCAAGGGCAGGGGAGTACCTACGAGCAGTACTTC. Encoded protein: CASSQGQGSTYEQYF.

V and J are TRBV30 and TRBJ2-7; D unclear. V gave up 3 bases and J gave up 12 bases, with 18 bases separating them. Germline CDR1 is GTSNPN and CDR2 is SVGIG (reference sequence). The CDR3 covers 12 residues. CDR3 DNA sequence: TGTGCCTGGAGCCAAGACTCCACGCGCCGGTACTTC. This sequence encodes CAWSQDSTRRYF.

V is TRBV5-1 and J is TRBJ1-1; D may be TRBD1 (5 bases). The germline V and J ends were trimmed by 6 bases and 1 base, with 13 bases remaining between them. The CDR3 has 14 amino acids. Germline V gene sequence: CDR1 SGHRS, CDR2 YFSETQ. The CDR3: CASKPGRTNTEAFF. For the CDR3, the DNA is TGCGCCAGCAAACCGGGGCGGACGAACACTGAAGCTTTCTTT.

This sequence joins TRBV29-1 and TRBJ1-5; a possible D gene is TRBD1 (6 bases). Between the trimmed V and J ends, which lost 5 bases and 0 bases, there was a span of 11 bases. CDR3 size: 14 residues. Germline CDR1 reads SQVTM; CDR2 reads ANQGSEA. DNA of the CDR3: TGCAGCGTTTCAGGGGTGGGTAGCAATCAGCCCCAGCATTTT. The encoded protein is CSVSGVGSNQPQHF.

This clone was detected only a few times. V is TRBV7-8 and J is TRBJ1-1, with TRBD1 matching over 8 bases. Germline CDR1 SGHVS, CDR2 FQNEAQ. Unmatched junction bases numbered 5, after V lost 1 base and J lost 10 bases. The CDR3 extends over 13 amino acids. The CDR3 loop reads CASSLGTGRGAFF. CDR3 bases: TGTGCCAGCAGCTTAGGGACAGGGCGGGGAGCTTTCTTT. The full variable domain, rest sourced from reference TRBV7-8 and TRBJ1-1, is GAGVSQSPRYKVAKRGQDVALRCDPISGHVSLFWYQQALGQGPEFLTYFQNEAQLDKSGLPSDRFFAERPEGSVSTLKIQRTQQEDSAVYLCASSLGTGRGAFFGQGTRLTVV.

This chain links TRBV29-1 with TRBJ2-5, with 7 bases aligning to TRBD2. CDR3 size: 13 residues. The junction had 6 bases not matched to a gene; V was cut back by 6 bases and J by 2 bases. Germline assignment: CDR1 SQVTM and CDR2 ANQGSEA. In DNA form, the CDR3 reads TGCAGCGTAGCGGGATGGGGGCAAGAGACCCAGTACTTC. Translated: CSVAGWGQETQYF. The whole variable domain, filled in from reference TRBV29-1 and TRBJ2-5, reads SAVISQKPSRDICQRGTSLTIQCQVDSQVTMMFWYRQQPGQSLTLIATANQGSEATYESGFVIDKFPISRPNLTFSTLTVSNMSPEDSSIYLCSVAGWGQETQYFGPGTRLLVL.

Of note for this clone: Distinct nucleotide sequences in the sample also encode this CDR3. The gene calls are TRBV5-1 and TRBJ2-7, with TRBD2 identical over 12 bases. Germline CDR1 is SGHRS and CDR2 is YFSETQ. The length of the CDR3 is 14 residues. Germline trimming cut 4 bases from V and 3 bases from J; bases unmatched to any gene: 2. This chain's CDR3 is CASSLLAGGYEQYF. In nucleotides, the CDR3 is TGCGCCAGCAGCCTACTAGCGGGAGGCTACGAGCAGTACTTC.

The genes are TRBV5-6 and TRBJ2-3; possibly TRBD2 for D (6 bases). Germline V gives CDR1 SGHDT, CDR2 YYEEEE. CDR3 length equals 13 residues. V was trimmed by 5 bases and J by 4 bases, leaving 11 bases between them. Here the CDR3 reads CASRGEVSDTQYF. Written as DNA, the CDR3 is TGTGCCAGCAGAGGGGAGGTGTCAGATACGCAGTATTTT.

This clone was found once. The genes are TRBV6-6 and TRBJ1-1; weak D call: TRBD1 (5 bases). V lost 0 bases and J 4 bases, leaving 12 bases between the germline ends. There are 15 residues in the CDR3. Germline-derived CDR1 and CDR2 are MNHNY and SVGAGI (reference sequence). CDR3 loop: CASSYSNQGGTEAFF. DNA for the CDR3: TGTGCCAGCAGTTACTCGAACCAGGGAGGCACTGAAGCTTTCTTT.

This rearrangement joins TRBV2 to TRBJ2-1; D call uncertain. V lost 10 bases and J lost 0, with 16 bases in between. CDR1 SNHLY and CDR2 FYNNEI come from the germline V gene. This CDR3 comprises 15 residues. The CDR3 region is CAINQMDSSYNEQFF. In nucleotides, the CDR3 is TGTGCCATCAACCAAATGGATAGCTCCTACAATGAGCAGTTCTTC.

This clone was seen a few times. The chain uses TRBV7-8 and TRBJ1-1; 7 nucleotides agree with TRBD1. This CDR3 spans 16 amino acids. V gave up 4 bases and J gave up 5 bases; unmatched junction bases: 13. Germline CDR1 is SGHVS and CDR2 is FQNEAQ. CDR3 loop: CASSSLVWTGETEAFF. The CDR3 DNA follows: TGTGCCAGCAGCTCCCTGGTTTGGACAGGCGAAACTGAAGCTTTCTTT.

V gene TRBV5-6 combines with J gene TRBJ2-2, with 8 bases fitting TRBD1. The V gene end was trimmed by 7 bases and the J gene end by 1 base; junction bases not matched to a gene: 3. The CDR3 is made up of 14 amino acids. CDR1 is SGHDT, CDR2 YYEEEE, per germline. CDR3 sequence: CASSGTGNTGELFF. For the CDR3, the DNA is TGTGCCAGCTCGGGGACAGGGAACACCGGGGAGCTGTTTTTT.

The CDR3 DNA sequence: TGTGCCACCAGCTCGACTAGCGCGAGTGAGCAGTTCTTC. Translating gives CATSSTSASEQFF. The chain is built from TRBV15 and TRBJ2-1; TRBD2 matches 8 bases. CDR1 is LNHNV and CDR2 is YYDKDF in the germline V gene (reference sequence). The CDR3 runs 13 residues. The ends lost 5 bases at V and 9 bases at J; junction bases unmatched: 6. The complete variable domain, with remaining parts taken from reference TRBV15 and TRBJ2-1, reads DAMVIQNPRYQVTQFGKPVTLSCSQTLNHNVMYWYQQKSSQAPKLLFHYYDKDFNNEADTPDNFQSRRPNTSFCFLDIRSPGLGDTAMYLCATSSTSASEQFFGPGTRLTVL.

The gene calls are TRBV5-1 and TRBJ2-1; 11 bases are shared with TRBD2. The CDR3 has 14 residues. Trimming took 7 bases from V and 3 from J; bases not matched to a gene: 3. Germline CDR1 reads SGHRS; CDR2 reads YFSETQ. CDR3 amino acids: CASGLAGGYNEQFF. In DNA, the CDR3 is TGCGCCAGCGGCCTAGCGGGAGGCTACAATGAGCAGTTCTTC.

The rearrangement joins TRBV29-1 to TRBJ1-2; D may be TRBD1 (5 bases). The CDR3 contains 11 residues. CDR1 is SQVTM, CDR2 ANQGSEA, per germline. V dropped 4 bases and J dropped 4 bases, with 7 bases sitting between them. For the CDR3, the DNA is TGCAGCGTTGGACAGACCTATGGCTACACCTTC. Amino acid sequence: CSVGQTYGYTF.

This clone was found once. The rearrangement links TRBV4-2 to TRBJ1-1; D is uncertain. The CDR3 runs to 12 residues. Germline CDR1 reads LGHNA; CDR2 reads YNFKEQ. The V end was cut by 2 bases, the J end by 3 bases, with 4 bases between. The CDR3 reads CASSQRYTEAFF. In DNA, the CDR3 is TGTGCCAGCAGCCAACGTTACACTGAAGCTTTCTTT.

The chain couples TRBV9 to TRBJ1-1; possible D gene TRBD1, 6 bases. There are 14 residues in the CDR3. The V and J ends lost 1 base and 2 bases respectively, with 9 bases between them. The V gene's germline CDR1 is SGDLS and CDR2 YYNGEE. The CDR3 spells CASSVRTVNTEAFF. In DNA form, the CDR3 reads TGTGCCAGCAGCGTACGGACAGTTAACACTGAAGCTTTCTTT.

V usage is TRBV4-1 and J usage is TRBJ2-7; D not resolved. This CDR3 contains 14 residues. Germline assignment: CDR1 MGHRA and CDR2 YSYEKL. V dropped 1 base and J dropped 0 bases, with 7 bases sitting between them. CDR3 residues: CASSQVQNSYEQYF. The CDR3 DNA follows: TGCGCCAGCAGCCAAGTACAGAACTCCTACGAGCAGTACTTC.

This clone was seen more than once but under ten times. V usage is TRBV29-1 and J usage is TRBJ2-5; possibly TRBD2 for D (5 bases). CDR3 length: 10 residues. Between the trimmed V and J ends, which lost 8 bases and 12 bases, there was a span of 16 bases. From germline, CDR1 is SQVTM and CDR2 ANQGSEA. This CDR3 reads CSLREKQEYF. The CDR3 coding sequence is TGCAGCTTGAGGGAGAAACAAGAGTACTTC.

Comment on this clone: Sequence at one end of the junction differs from germline and may be a read error. V and J are TRBV29-1 and TRBJ2-7; D perhaps matches TRBD1 (6 bases). Germline CDR1 SQVTM, CDR2 ANQGSEA. CDR3 length equals 14 residues. CDR3 protein: CSVEGTGLHYEQYF. CDR3 DNA: TGCAGCGTCGAAGGAACAGGGCTCCACTACGAGCAGTACTTC.

This clone was seen more than once but under ten times. This chain joins TRBV30 and TRBJ1-2, with D tentatively TRBD1 (5 bases). V lost 5 bases to trimming and J lost 7 bases, with 20 bases between them. This CDR3 is 14 amino acids long. Germline-derived CDR1 and CDR2 are GTSNPN and SVGIG (reference sequence). CDR3: CAWRGVTYQGGYTF. In nucleotides, the CDR3 is TGTGCCTGGCGTGGGGTCACCTACCAGGGTGGCTACACCTTC.

The chain is built from TRBV28 and TRBJ2-5; 7 positions match TRBD2. Unmatched junction bases numbered 5, after V lost 4 bases and J lost 9 bases. Germline CDR1 is MDHEN and CDR2 is SYDVKM. The CDR3 covers 12 residues. CDR3 region: CASSSRGRAQYF. The CDR3, as DNA: TGTGCCAGCAGTTCTCGGGGGAGGGCCCAGTACTTC. The full variable domain, rest sourced from reference TRBV28 and TRBJ2-5, is DVKVTQSSRYLVKRTGEKVFLECVQDMDHENMFWYRQDPGLGLRLIYFSYDVKMKEKGDIPEGYSVSREKKERFSLILESASTNQTSMYLCASSSRGRAQYFGPGTRLLVL.